The rows below give T cell receptor beta chains drawn from one sample of a study of T cells in narcolepsy. Generated by immunoSEQ multiplex PCR, the TCRdb table keeps only in-frame clones and is missing some. The repertoire holds tens of thousands of clones, with around 81% as singletons. The sample consisted of memory (CD45RA-) CD4+ T cells from blood. These receptors were taken from a human donor in good health. CDR3s include the opening cysteine and the closing phenylalanine or tryptophan.

CDR3aa,v_gene,j_gene
CASNRQQSNEQFF,TRBV19,TRBJ2-1
CASSLLVGEYGYTF,TRBV7-2,TRBJ1-2
CASSFGSGELFF,TRBV7-6,TRBJ2-2
CASSRQLNTIYF,TRBV28,TRBJ1-3
CAPSRTTETQYF,TRBV2,TRBJ2-5
CASSQKSGDFYEQYF,TRBV14,TRBJ2-7
CASSLEQNSPLHF,TRBV7-2,TRBJ1-6
CASSERGLAETQYF,TRBV2,TRBJ2-5
CSARGAGVTGELFF,TRBV29-1,TRBJ2-2
CASSPLAGKFTDTQYF,TRBV25-1,TRBJ2-3
CASGFRDLFSGANVLTF,TRBV12-5,TRBJ2-6
CASSQDEWVGLGKLFF,TRBV4-3,TRBJ1-4
CASSLKGSNQPQHF,TRBV27,TRBJ1-5
CAISERRAGGGATNEKLFF,TRBV10-3,TRBJ1-4
CASSLAGETQYF,TRBV18,TRBJ2-5
CASSLKAPGTGDGYTF,TRBV7-9,TRBJ1-2
CASSQVVGVWETQYF,TRBV4-1,TRBJ2-5
CASSAGGSYEQYF,TRBV7-9,TRBJ2-7
CASSLSPSGAEAFF,TRBV7-3,TRBJ1-1
CASSLDSFEAFF,TRBV5-1,TRBJ1-1
CASSGGESGQPQHF,TRBV5-1,TRBJ1-5
CASSERDEQFF,TRBV11-3,TRBJ2-1
CASSFGQQEGYGYTF,TRBV5-6,TRBJ1-2
CASSQQGAGELFF,TRBV19,TRBJ2-2
CASSSVGDTQYF,TRBV6-6,TRBJ2-3
CASSGRNTEAFF,TRBV6-5,TRBJ1-1
CASSPTGQGSPNEKLFF,TRBV4-1,TRBJ1-4
CASRKGEEQYF,TRBV6-5,TRBJ2-7
CASSLEPGGPDTQYF,TRBV5-1,TRBJ2-3
CASSLDGGNRDEQYF,TRBV5-1,TRBJ2-7
CATSNDLSSYNEQFF,TRBV15,TRBJ2-1
CASSRGQGLGDTQYF,TRBV5-6,TRBJ2-3
CSVTGLAGGKETQYF,TRBV29-1,TRBJ2-5
CASSTGTGDQPQHF,TRBV5-1,TRBJ1-5
CASRDRDNSPLHF,TRBV4-1,TRBJ1-6
CASTPRGTLTEKLFF,TRBV2,TRBJ1-4
CASSLVPRVNTEAFF,TRBV7-2,TRBJ1-1
CATLLASGTDTQYF,TRBV6-1,TRBJ2-3
CASRRDRSSYNEQFF,TRBV19,TRBJ2-1
CASSQSPGATDTQYF,TRBV27,TRBJ2-3
CASSLTSYEQYF,TRBV5-1,TRBJ2-7
CSVRGSDGYTF,TRBV29-1,TRBJ1-2
CASGTGRGVRETQYF,TRBV7-7,TRBJ2-5
CATTDGYEQYF,TRBV6-5,-
CASSLAQGAGGYTF,TRBV5-4,TRBJ1-2
CASSLVVRRGNQPQHF,TRBV7-9,TRBJ1-5
CASSHQRVREQFF,TRBV4-2,TRBJ2-1
CATSRDQTGNEKLFF,TRBV15,TRBJ1-4
CASSVLGTAKNIQYF,TRBV5-6,TRBJ2-4
CASSLTGGYEQYF,TRBV5-4,TRBJ2-7
CASSLPRSGNTEAFF,TRBV27,TRBJ1-1
CASSLGPTFEQYF,TRBV7-7,TRBJ2-7
CASSPSTGAWFF,TRBV7-3,TRBJ2-1
CASSSVFQFITSTDTQYF,TRBV11-2,TRBJ2-3
CASSLTHSNSPLHF,TRBV7-3,TRBJ1-6
CASSLSDRNTEAFF,TRBV5-6,TRBJ1-1
CASSFGGSNQPQHF,TRBV27,TRBJ1-5